This TCR beta chain was identified in a study of T-cell memory formation after mild COVID-19. On the study more broadly: TCR clusters mostly belonged to single donors.

Germline V gene lookup returns CDR1 SEHNR and CDR2 FQNEAQ (reference sequence). Trimming shortened V by 2 bases and J by 3 bases, and 11 bases separated the two germline ends. The CDR3 runs to 14 residues. TCRdb reprocessed the 5' RACE reads via MiXCR and lists one record per CDR3 protein. The repertoire includes roughly 110,000 distinct CDR3 sequences, 15% to 20% of them detected once, and less than 35% sits in the top ten. Overall study findings and caveats: Proof of SARS-CoV-2 specificity was absent for the second-wave clones that crested on day 37.

In its sample, this clonotype was seen a few times. What it binds is not known. The genes are TRBV7-9 and TRBJ2-7; D not resolved. The origin of this receptor is an adult woman who had mild COVID-19 (a few samples of this study predate the infection). Cell type and time point are not known. Sequenced input: PBMCs or a T cell subset sorted from them (not recorded which). Here the CDR3 DNA reads TGTGCCAGCAGCTTAAGTGGCAGGTTCTACGAGCAGTACTTC. This encodes CASSLSGRFYEQYF.